This T cell receptor (beta chain) is from a study of T cells in Graves' hyperthyroidism and ophthalmopathy. General study points: Ophthalmopathy was identified by the model a median 6.5 months ahead of onset. Blood also showed most of the thyroid clonotypes that were expanded above 0.001.

The diagnoses drew upon clinical symptoms, serum thyroxine and TRAb, thyroid ultrasound and orbital computed tomography. Fresh 10 ml peripheral blood yielded PBMCs. V shed 2 bases and J 0 bases; nucleotides not matched to a gene: 10. In germline, CDR1 is ENHRY, CDR2 SYGVKD. The CDR3 contains 17 residues. The TCR beta CDR3 regions underwent amplification using RNA transcripts as the source. Initially, a first-round RT-PCR of the TCR CDR3 employed the HTBI primer set. Using its own MiXCR run on the multiplex PCR reads, TCRdb lists one record per CDR3 protein. The sample carries approximately 200,000 distinct CDR3 sequences, around 19% recorded once. This clonotype was observed at least ten times. Its cognate antigen is unknown.

The receptor was derived from a man aged 35 to 55 with Graves' hyperthyroidism. The rearrangement joins TRBV10-3 to TRBJ2-7; 7 nucleotides line up with TRBD2. The sample taken for sequencing was blood. CDR3 coding DNA: TGTGCCATCAGTGAGGACTCGCGGGGGACTGCCTCCTACGAGCAGTACTTC. It translates to CAISEDSRGTASYEQYF.